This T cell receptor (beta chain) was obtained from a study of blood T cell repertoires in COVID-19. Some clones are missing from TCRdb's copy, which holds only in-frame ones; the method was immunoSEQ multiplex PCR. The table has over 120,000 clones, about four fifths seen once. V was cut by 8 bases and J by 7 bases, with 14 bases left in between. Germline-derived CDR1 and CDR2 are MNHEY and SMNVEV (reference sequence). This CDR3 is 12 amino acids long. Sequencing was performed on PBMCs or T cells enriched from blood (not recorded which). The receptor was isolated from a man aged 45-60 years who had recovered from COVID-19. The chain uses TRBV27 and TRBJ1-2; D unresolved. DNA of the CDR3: TGTGCCAGCGGGGAGGATCGTGGTGGCTACACCTTC. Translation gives CASGEDRGGYTF.